A single T cell receptor (beta chain) is shown here with its context. PCR primers comprised 60 Vbeta and 13 Jbeta primers. Method: immunoSEQ multiplex PCR; TCRdb's copy keeps in-frame clones and lacks some. The top ten hold under 7% of the sample, which has 60,000 to 80,000 clones, more than 70% seen once. The data were taken from a study of cytomegalovirus exposure and HLA in healthy donors. This clonotype was obtained from a woman between 25 and 40 years old in good health and CMV-seronegative. The sequencing input was PBMCs.

CDR3 coding DNA: TGTGCCAGCAGCGTCGCGAACAGGGGAAGTGGCTACACCTTC. As protein: CASSVANRGSGYTF. This chain links TRBV9 with TRBJ1-2; 7 nucleotides match TRBD1. CDR1 and CDR2 from the germline V gene are SGDLS and YYNGEE. J was trimmed by 7 bases and V by 2 bases; bases with no gene match: 8. The CDR3 has 14 residues.